This T cell receptor (beta chain) is from a study of shared T cell receptors in the human thymus. The method was immunoSEQ multiplex PCR; TCRdb's version includes in-frame clones alone and lacks a portion of them. The sample gives approximately 490,000 clones, about 84% of which show up once; about 0.014% is in the top ten. Germline values: CDR1 MNHNY, CDR2 SVGAGI (reference sequence). This CDR3 has 13 amino acids. V gave up 2 bases and J gave up 5 bases, with 9 bases separating them. These data also featured in a second study, about human thymus T cells. This second study notes: Thymus tissue for the work was resected from patients undergoing corrective heart surgery. Unrelated individuals reportedly shared highly overlapping thymic TCR repertoires.

The chain has TRBV6-6 and TRBJ2-5, with D possibly matching TRBD1 (5 bases). The receptor was derived from a boy under three years old with a congenital heart defect. The material sequenced was thymocytes. The DNA of the CDR3 is TGTGCCAGCAGTTACCGACAGTGCGAGACCCAGTACTTC. This sequence encodes CASSYRQCETQYF.